This T cell receptor beta chain is from a study of blood T cell repertoires in COVID-19. Study-wide background: Samples representing acute and convalescent COVID-19 were sourced from the United States, Italy and Spain.

The V and J ends lost 5 bases and 5 bases respectively, with 10 bases between them. The CDR3 spans 13 residues. Looked up from germline, CDR1 is SGHRS and CDR2 is YFSETQ. Assay used: immunoSEQ multiplex PCR; TCRdb lists only in-frame clones, some missing. Among under 150,000 clones, approximately 87% were seen once, and the ten largest hold about 2%. This chain uses TRBV5-1 with TRBJ1-4; D possibly corresponds to TRBD1 (6 bases). The material sequenced was peripheral blood. The source of this sequence is a man between 70 and 80 years old with active COVID-19. The CDR3 spells CASRFQGNEKLFF. The CDR3 coding sequence is TGCGCCAGCAGGTTCCAGGGGAATGAAAAACTGTTTTTT. The full variable domain, completed using reference TRBV5-1 and TRBJ1-4, is KAGVTQTPRYLIKTRGQQVTLSCSPISGHRSVSWYQQTPGQGLQFLFEYFSETQRNKGNFPGRFSGRQFSNSRSEMNVSTLELGDSALYLCASRFQGNEKLFFGSGTQLSVL.